The 21 T cell receptor beta chains reported below all come from one sample, sequenced in a study of blood T cells in healthy people across ages. Sample-barcoded 5' priming and a J-beta primer mix drove a second PCR of 7 to 11 cycles. TCRdb used MiXCR to reprocess the 5' RACE reads, holding one entry per CDR3 protein. The sample has about 1 million distinct CDR3 sequences, 20% to 25% seen once; the top ten hold around 0.75%. The sample was also linked to a second study, of T cells of mothers and their children.

The sample was blood. These receptors were obtained from a girl between 2 and 10 years old in good health.

The J gene is TRBJ2-1, the V gene TRBV15; possibly TRBD1 for D (5 bases). The J call is doubtful: the DNA matches TRBJ2-5 better. This CDR3 is 15 amino acids long. Germline V gives CDR1 LNHNV, CDR2 YYDKDF (reference sequence). The CDR3 region has the DNA TGTGCCACCAGCAGAGAACCAGGGTCCCGGGAGACCCAGTACTTC. This codes for CATSREPGSRETQYF.

The chain couples TRBV10-3 to TRBJ1-1, with D perhaps matching TRBD1 (6 bases). V gave up 0 bases and J gave up 4 bases, with 9 bases separating them. Germline V CDR1 and CDR2: ENHRY, SYGVKD. This CDR3 contains 14 residues. The CDR3, as DNA: TGTGCCATCAGTGAGTCGACACAGGGCACTGAAGCTTTCTTT. Translated: CAISESTQGTEAFF.

Concerning this clonotype itself: One base away lies a much larger clone, so this may be a sequencing read error. CDR3 amino acids: CASNHSYEQYF. CDR3 sequence (DNA): TGTGCCAGCAACCACTCCTACGAGCAGTACTTC. This chain links TRBV14 with TRBJ2-7; unclear D gene. The ends were cut back, 7 bases at V and 0 bases at J, with 4 bases in the middle. The CDR3 totals 11 residues. Germline values: CDR1 SGHDN, CDR2 FVKESK. Based on the CDR3 plus reference TRBV14 and TRBJ2-7, the full variable domain is EAGVTQFPSHSVIEKGQTVTLRCDPISGHDNLYWYRRVMGKEIKFLLHFVKESKQDESGMPNNRFLAERTGGTYSTLKVQPAELEDSGVYFCASNHSYEQYFGPGTRLTVT.

This clonotype appeared a few times. The chain links TRBV7-9 to TRBJ2-7, with D perhaps TRBD1 (6 bases). Trimming shortened V by 2 bases and J by 7 bases, and 9 bases separated the two germline ends. The CDR3 is 12 residues long. In germline, CDR1 is SEHNR, CDR2 FQNEAQ (reference sequence). The CDR3 nucleotides read TGTGCCAGCAGCTTAAGGGACACGGAGCAGTACTTC. Protein product: CASSLRDTEQYF.

CDR3 sequence (DNA): TGTGCCAGCAGTTTTACTACTAACTATGGCTACACCTTC. Protein product: CASSFTTNYGYTF. V gene TRBV12-3 or TRBV12-4 combines with J gene TRBJ1-2, with D unclear. There are 13 residues in the CDR3. The ends were cut back, 3 bases at V and 0 bases at J, with 5 bases in the middle.

This clonotype was detected a few times. The chain links TRBV3-1 to TRBJ1-2; unclear D gene. This CDR3 has 16 amino acids. Germline V gives CDR1 LGHDT, CDR2 YNNKEL (reference sequence). Trimming took 0 bases from V and 3 from J, leaving 14 bases between them. The CDR3 nucleotides are TGTGCCAGCAGCCAAGACGAGACTGGGTACGACTATGGCTACACCTTC. Translation: CASSQDETGYDYGYTF.

The rearrangement joins TRBV7-2 to TRBJ1-1, with D possibly TRBD1 on 6 matching bases. V lost 5 bases and J 1 base, leaving 14 bases between the germline ends. The CDR3 runs 15 residues. Germline CDR1 SGHTA, CDR2 FQGNSA. CDR3 in amino acids: CASSRLGAGNTEAFF. CDR3 nucleotide sequence: TGTGCCAGCAGCCGATTGGGGGCAGGGAACACTGAAGCTTTCTTT. The whole variable domain, filled in from reference TRBV7-2 and TRBJ1-1, reads GAGVSQSPSNKVTEKGKDVELRCDPISGHTALYWYRQSLGQGLEFLIYFQGNSAPDKSGLPSDRFSAERTGGSVSTLTIQRTQQEDSAVYLCASSRLGAGNTEAFFGQGTRLTVV.

The V call is TRBV9, the J call TRBJ2-4; 8 bases line up with TRBD1. The length of the CDR3 is 17 residues. V lost 3 bases and J lost 0; bases outside the gene matches: 8. Looked up from germline, CDR1 is SGDLS and CDR2 is YYNGEE. The CDR3 spells CASSGTGSVLAKNIQYF. CDR3 nucleotide sequence: TGTGCCAGCAGCGGGACAGGGAGCGTACTAGCCAAAAACATTCAGTACTTC.

The rearrangement links TRBV4-1 to TRBJ1-2; D uncertain. The CDR3 loop spans 15 amino acids. V lost 2 bases and J 3 bases, leaving 13 bases between the germline ends. Germline V gives CDR1 MGHRA, CDR2 YSYEKL. The CDR3 is CASSQTYGLDYGYTF. Here the CDR3 DNA reads TGCGCCAGCAGCCAAACTTACGGTTTGGACTATGGCTACACCTTC.

The CDR3 nucleotides are TGCAGTGTTGCATCCGGGACAGGGACTTACGAGCAGTACTTC. Translated, it gives CSVASGTGTYEQYF. The V call is TRBV20-1, the J call TRBJ2-5; the match to TRBD1 covers 9 bases. TRBJ2-7 matches the DNA end more closely, so the J call is doubtful. Germline CDR1 DFQATT, CDR2 SNEGSKA (reference sequence). This CDR3 has 14 amino acids.

The rearrangement joins TRBV20-1 to TRBJ2-3; 7 nucleotides align to TRBD2. V shed 0 bases, J shed 3 bases, and the junction held 6 bases outside the gene matches. Per germline, CDR1 DFQATT and CDR2 SNEGSKA (reference sequence). This CDR3 comprises 15 residues. The CDR3 loop reads CSARDQAGATDTQYF. For the CDR3, the DNA is TGCAGTGCTAGAGATCAGGCGGGAGCTACAGATACGCAGTATTTT.

V gene TRBV7-9 combines with J gene TRBJ2-5, with no clear D. This CDR3 has 13 residues. CDR1 is SEHNR, CDR2 FQNEAQ, per germline (reference sequence). V dropped 6 bases and J dropped 5 bases, with 13 bases sitting between them. CDR3 nucleotides: TGTGCCAGCAGTTCAGACCTGGGGGAGACCCAGTACTTC. It is translated as CASSSDLGETQYF.

This clonotype was picked up a small number of times. This sequence joins TRBV10-3 and TRBJ2-5; D is possibly TRBD2 (7 bases). V lost 0 bases, J lost 12 bases, and 14 bases lay in between. The CDR3 is 13 amino acids. The germline V gene encodes CDR1 ENHRY and CDR2 SYGVKD. CDR3 DNA sequence: TGTGCCATCAGTGAGTCAACGGGGGGCGAAAAGTACTTC. Protein: CAISESTGGEKYF.

The chain employs TRBV24-1 and TRBJ2-3, with D unclear. From germline, CDR1 is KGHDR and CDR2 SFDVKD. Trimming left V 4 bases short and J 0 bases short, with 4 bases between. The CDR3 has 13 amino acids. DNA for the CDR3: TGTGCCACCAGTGAAGACAGCACAGATACGCAGTATTTT. This sequence encodes CATSEDSTDTQYF.

This clonotype was recorded a few times. The junction does not match germline at one end; this may be a read error. V is TRBV7-7 and J is TRBJ2-5; 12 bases map to TRBD2. The CDR3 sequence is 18 residues long. CDR1 SSHAT and CDR2 FNYEAQ come from the germline V gene (reference sequence). The CDR3 nucleotides read TGTGCTAGCAGCTTCTTTAAGGGACTAGCGGGCTCAAAAGAGACCCAGTACTTC. It translates to CASSFFKGLAGSKETQYF.

The V and J genes are TRBV20-1 and TRBJ2-4; TRBD1 aligns across 7 bases. Germline CDR1 DFQATT, CDR2 SNEGSKA (reference sequence). The ends lost 7 bases at V and 9 bases at J; junction bases unmatched: 6. The CDR3 totals 11 residues. Here the CDR3 reads CSGQGPGIQYF. The CDR3 nucleotides are TGCAGTGGACAGGGACCAGGCATTCAGTACTTC.

This clonotype has more than one count but fewer than ten. This chain links TRBV27 with TRBJ2-1, with D hard to call. The length of the CDR3 is 15 residues. CDR1 is MNHEY, CDR2 SMNVEV, per germline (reference sequence). Trimming pared 0 bases from V and 0 bases from J, leaving 6 bases between. In nucleotides, the CDR3 is TGTGCCAGCAGTTTATCCGACTCCTCCTACAATGAGCAGTTCTTC. Residues: CASSLSDSSYNEQFF.

This clonotype came up a few times. This rearrangement joins TRBV28 to TRBJ1-5, with D unresolved. V was pared by 1 base and J by 0 bases, with 13 bases between. The CDR3 runs 17 residues. The germline V gene has CDR1 MDHEN and CDR2 SYDVKM. In DNA, the CDR3 is TGTGCCAGCAGTTTATCCTTTCGGATTAATAGCAATCAGCCCCAGCATTTT. Amino acids: CASSLSFRINSNQPQHF.

The chain combines TRBV20-1 with TRBJ1-5; 7 nucleotides match TRBD1. The CDR3 is 14 amino acids. Germline V CDR1 and CDR2: DFQATT, SNEGSKA (reference sequence). The V and J ends lost 6 bases and 4 bases, in that order; junction bases with no gene match: 9. The CDR3 spells CSATIGTENQPQHF. CDR3 sequence (DNA): TGCAGTGCCACTATCGGGACAGAGAATCAGCCCCAGCATTTT.

This clonotype appeared a few times. V is TRBV9 and J is TRBJ1-2; D gene unclear. The V and J ends lost 3 bases and 5 bases respectively, with 14 bases between them. This CDR3 spans 14 amino acids. Germline loops: CDR1 SGDLS, CDR2 YYNGEE. The DNA for the CDR3 is TGTGCCAGCAGCGCTGCGGGTGACGGGTATGGCTACACCTTC. This sequence encodes CASSAAGDGYGYTF.

In this sample, this clonotype turned up a few times. V gene TRBV6-2 or TRBV6-3 combines with J gene TRBJ2-5, with unresolved D. The CDR3 is made up of 12 amino acids. With 10 bases removed from V and 5 bases from J, the gap between germline ends came to 14 bases. Germline-derived CDR1 and CDR2 are MNHEY and SVGEGT. CDR3 in amino acids: CAINAPLETQYF. CDR3 sequence (DNA): TGTGCCATCAACGCACCCCTGGAGACCCAGTACTTC.